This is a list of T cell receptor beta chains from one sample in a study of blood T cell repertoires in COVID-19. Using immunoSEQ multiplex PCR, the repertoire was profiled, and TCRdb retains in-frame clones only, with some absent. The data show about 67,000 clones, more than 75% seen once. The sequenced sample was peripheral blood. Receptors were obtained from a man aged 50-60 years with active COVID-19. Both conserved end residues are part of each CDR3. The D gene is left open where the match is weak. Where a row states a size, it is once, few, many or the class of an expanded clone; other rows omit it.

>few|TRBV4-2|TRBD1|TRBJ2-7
TGTGCCAGCAGCCAAGACACGGGGACAGGGGGCTACGAGCAGTACTTC
CASSQDTGTGGYEQYF
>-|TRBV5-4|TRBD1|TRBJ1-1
TGTGCCAGCAGCCCTATATTGGGGACAGGGGGGCTGAACACTGAAGCTTTCTTT
CASSPILGTGGLNTEAFF
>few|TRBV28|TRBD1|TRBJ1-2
TGTGCCAGCAGGACCGGGACAGAAGTCTCTGGCTACACCTTC
CASRTGTEVSGYTF
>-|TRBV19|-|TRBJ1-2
TGTGCCAGTAGTAATTCCTGGACATATGGCTACACCTTC
CASSNSWTYGYTF
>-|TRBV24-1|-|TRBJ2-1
TGTGCCACCAGTGATACTAGCTACAATGAGCAGTTCTTC
CATSDTSYNEQFF
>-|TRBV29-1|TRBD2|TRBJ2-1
TGCAGCGTCGGGAGCGGGAGTGGTTCCTACAATGAGCAGTTCTTC
CSVGSGSGSYNEQFF
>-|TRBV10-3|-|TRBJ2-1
TGTGCCACCTCCGTGAGTAGCTCCTACAATGAGCAGTTCTTC
CATSVSSSYNEQFF
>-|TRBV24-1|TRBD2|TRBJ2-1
TGTGCCACCAGTGATCCGGGACTAGGAAGTGAGCAGTTCTTC
CATSDPGLGSEQFF
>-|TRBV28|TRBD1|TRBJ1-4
TGTGCCAGCAGTTTTAGGGGGCCAACTAATGAAAAACTGTTTTTT
CASSFRGPTNEKLFF
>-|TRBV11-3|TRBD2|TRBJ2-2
TGTGCCAGCAGCTCAGCGGGACTCAAGAGTCCCGGGGAGCTGTTTTTT
CASSSAGLKSPGELFF
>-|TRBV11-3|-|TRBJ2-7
TGTGCCAGCAGCTTAGAGGGAAGCAGGGCCCGCTACGAGCAGTACTTC
CASSLEGSRARYEQYF
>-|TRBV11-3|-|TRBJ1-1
TGTGCCAGCAGCTTAGAGGCTTTAAGTGAAGCTTTCTTT
CASSLEALSEAFF
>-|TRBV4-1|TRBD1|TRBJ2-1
TGCGCCAGCAGCCAGTACACGACAGGGTTCCAAAGCAATGAGCAGTTCTTC
CASSQYTTGFQSNEQFF
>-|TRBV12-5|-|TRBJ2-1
TGTGCTAGTGGTTTGGTACTAGGAGACTGGACAGCCTACAATGAGCAGTTCTTC
CASGLVLGDWTAYNEQFF
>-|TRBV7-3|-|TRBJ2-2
TGTGCCAGCAGCCCCACAGGGCCGGCTACCGGGGAGCTGTTTTTT
CASSPTGPATGELFF
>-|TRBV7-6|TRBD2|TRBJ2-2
TGTGCCAGCAGCTACAGCGGGAGTAGGACCGGGGAGCTGTTTTTT
CASSYSGSRTGELFF
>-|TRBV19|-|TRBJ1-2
TGTGCCAGTAGAAATCGGGGAGGGGAGACTAATGGCTACACCTTC
CASRNRGGETNGYTF
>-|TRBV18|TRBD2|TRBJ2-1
TGTGCCAGCTCACCAGTGGCGGGAGTGGGGAATGAGCAGTTCTTC
CASSPVAGVGNEQFF
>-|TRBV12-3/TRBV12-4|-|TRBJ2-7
TGTGCCAGCAGTTCTGACGGGGAGCAGTACTTC
CASSSDGEQYF
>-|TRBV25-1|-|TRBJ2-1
TGTGCCAGCAGTGAAGACCAGGGGCTGCGGCGTAATGAGCAGTTCTTC
CASSEDQGLRRNEQFF
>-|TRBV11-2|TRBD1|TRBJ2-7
TGTGCCAGCAGCCCAACGACAGGGGGAACGTACGAGCAGTACTTC
CASSPTTGGTYEQYF
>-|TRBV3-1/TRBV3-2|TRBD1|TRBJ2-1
TGTGCCAGCAGCTCCAGGGGGCTGAACAATGAGCAGTTCTTC
CASSSRGLNNEQFF
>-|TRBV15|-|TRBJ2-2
TGTGCCACCAGCAGAGAACGGAGCACCGGGGAGCTGTTTTTT
CATSRERSTGELFF
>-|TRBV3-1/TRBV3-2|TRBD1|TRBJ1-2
TGTGCCAGCAGCCAACGGGACAGGGACTTATGGGGTGGCTACACCTTC
CASSQRDRDLWGGYTF
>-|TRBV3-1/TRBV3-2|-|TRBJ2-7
TGTGCCAGCAGCTCACAGGGAGTCCACGAGCAGTACTTC
CASSSQGVHEQYF
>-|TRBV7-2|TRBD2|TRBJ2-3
TGTGCCAGCAGCCCCCATAGCGGGGTAACTAGCACAGATACGCAGTATTTT
CASSPHSGVTSTDTQYF
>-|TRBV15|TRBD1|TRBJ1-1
TGTGCCACCAGCACCAGGACAGGGAACACTGAAGCTTTCTTT
CATSTRTGNTEAFF
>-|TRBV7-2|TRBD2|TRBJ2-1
TGTGCCAGCAGCTTAGTAGCGGGAGATCACAATGAGCAGTTCTTC
CASSLVAGDHNEQFF
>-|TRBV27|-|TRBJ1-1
TGTGCCAGCAGTTACGTAGAGAACACTGAAGCTTTCTTT
CASSYVENTEAFF
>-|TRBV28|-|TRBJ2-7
TGTGCCAGCAGGAGACAGTTCCGCTCCTACGAGCAGTACTTC
CASRRQFRSYEQYF